This entry lists 8 T cell receptor beta chains sequenced from one sample in a study of blood T cell repertoires in COVID-19. Method: immunoSEQ multiplex PCR; TCRdb's copy keeps in-frame clones and lacks some. The data hold some 98,000 clones, with about 80% observed a single time. Input material: peripheral blood. These receptors came from an older man with active or convalescent COVID-19.

In DNA, the CDR3 is TGCGCCAGCAGTGGAACTAGCGGGGGGCTTAGCACAGATACGCAGTATTTT. This translates into CASSGTSGGLSTDTQYF. The rearrangement links TRBV10-1 to TRBJ2-3; 12 bases are shared with TRBD2. Per the germline V gene, CDR1 is WNHNN and CDR2 is SYGVQD (reference sequence). The junction had 5 bases not matched to a gene; V was cut back by 4 bases and J by 0 bases. This CDR3 contains 17 residues.

The rearrangement uses TRBV4-1 and TRBJ2-7, with 7 bases fitting TRBD1. The CDR3 contains 15 residues. In germline, CDR1 is MGHRA, CDR2 YSYEKL. Trimming removed 0 bases from V and 4 bases from J; junction bases left unmatched: 6. Written as DNA, the CDR3 is TGCGCCAGCAGCCAAGAGACGGGACAGATTTACGAGCAGTACTTC. It is translated as CASSQETGQIYEQYF.

The chain is built from TRBV7-3 and TRBJ1-2; unclear D gene. Germline lookup yields CDR1 SGHTA and CDR2 FQGTGA. This CDR3 contains 15 residues. Trimming pared 0 bases from V and 2 bases from J, leaving 10 bases between. This CDR3 reads CASSLTSDGNYGYTF. DNA for the CDR3: TGTGCCAGCAGCTTAACAAGTGACGGGAACTATGGCTACACCTTC.

Of note for this clone: The junction does not match germline at one end; this may be a read error. The genes are TRBV19 and TRBJ2-2, with TRBD2 matching over 9 bases. CDR3 size: 14 residues. From germline, CDR1 is LNHDA and CDR2 SQIVND (reference sequence). CDR3 DNA: TGTGCCAGCAGTAGCGGGGGGAACACCGGGGAGCTGTTTTTT. Protein: CASSSGGNTGELFF.

The table lists this clone with a few counts. The rearrangement links TRBV7-8 to TRBJ2-7; a possible D gene is TRBD1 (6 bases). The V and J ends lost 6 bases and 3 bases respectively, with 15 bases between them. The length of the CDR3 is 14 residues. The germline V gene encodes CDR1 SGHVS and CDR2 FQNEAQ. The CDR3 sequence is CASSPFGDNYEQYF. The DNA of the CDR3 is TGTGCCAGCAGTCCTTTCGGGGACAACTACGAGCAGTACTTC.

This chain uses TRBV15 with TRBJ1-3; the match to TRBD1 covers 7 bases. The CDR3 has 17 residues. V trimming: 0 bases; J trimming: 7 bases; junction bases outside the gene matches: 12. Germline V gene lookup returns CDR1 LNHNV and CDR2 YYDKDF (reference sequence). The CDR3 spells CATSRDGLAGTVNTIYF. CDR3 DNA sequence: TGTGCCACCAGCAGAGATGGCCTGGCCGGGACAGTCAACACCATATATTTT.

The V and J genes are TRBV6-5 and TRBJ2-1; the D gene is possibly TRBD1 (7 bases). V dropped 6 bases and J dropped 9 bases, with 12 bases sitting between them. Germline CDR1 reads MNHEY; CDR2 reads SVGAGI. The CDR3 loop spans 12 amino acids. In DNA, the CDR3 is TGTGCCAGCAGCCCAGGGGGACTTGAGCAGTTCTTC. Translation: CASSPGGLEQFF.

The chain recombines TRBV11-2 with TRBJ2-2, with a weak D call TRBD2 (5 bases). This CDR3 has 14 amino acids. Between the trimmed V and J ends, which lost 3 bases and 2 bases, there was a span of 7 bases. In germline, CDR1 is SGHAT, CDR2 FQNNGV. The CDR3 is CASSLRLNTGELFF. The CDR3 DNA is TGTGCCAGCAGCTTGAGACTAAACACCGGGGAGCTGTTTTTT.